Below, 26 T cell receptor beta chains from the same sample are listed, as sequenced in a study of blood T cell repertoires in COVID-19. Only in-frame clones appear in the TCRdb table, and some are missing; sequencing was by immunoSEQ multiplex PCR. The sample includes approximately 150,000 clones, approximately 80% of them seen just once. Sequences were obtained from PBMCs or T cells enriched from blood (not recorded which). The receptor set was obtained from a man between 35 and 55 years old who had recovered from COVID-19.

The V call is TRBV5-1, the J call TRBJ2-5, with D possibly TRBD2 on 6 matching bases. CDR3 length: 15 residues. Germline-derived CDR1 and CDR2 are SGHRS and YFSETQ. V lost 2 bases to trimming and J lost 2 bases, with 13 bases between them. In DNA, the CDR3 is TGCGCCAGCAGCTTCGGACGGGGAGGACAAGAGACCCAGTACTTC. Translating gives CASSFGRGGQETQYF.

The rearrangement uses TRBV6-1 and TRBJ2-5; D not certain. V lost 0 bases and J 4 bases, leaving 6 bases between the germline ends. The CDR3 spans 13 residues. The germline V gene has CDR1 MNHNS and CDR2 SASEGT. The CDR3 spells CASSEATGETQYF. CDR3 DNA: TGTGCCAGCAGTGAAGCTACCGGAGAGACCCAGTACTTC.

This sequence joins TRBV5-6 and TRBJ1-2; the match to TRBD1 covers 8 bases. Germline values: CDR1 SGHDT, CDR2 YYEEEE. V lost 5 bases to trimming and J lost 6 bases; unmatched junction nucleotides: 6. This CDR3 spans 13 amino acids. Here the CDR3 DNA reads TGTGCCAGCAGATACGGACAGGGCGATGGCTACACCTTC. It codes for CASRYGQGDGYTF.

This clone was recorded a few times. This chain joins TRBV4-2 and TRBJ2-1, with 14 positions matching TRBD2. J lost 7 bases, V lost 1 base, and 9 bases had no gene match. This CDR3 has 18 residues. Germline CDR1 LGHNA, CDR2 YNFKEQ. The CDR3 DNA reads as TGTGCCAGCAGCCAAGTGGGGACTAGCGGGGGTCCCAAAAATGAGCAGTTCTTC. This codes for CASSQVGTSGGPKNEQFF.

The chain has TRBV7-2 and TRBJ2-7, with 12 bases matching TRBD1. Trimming removed 4 bases from V and 6 bases from J; junction bases left unmatched: 4. The CDR3 is 14 amino acids. Per germline, CDR1 SGHTA and CDR2 FQGNSA. In nucleotides, the CDR3 is TGTGCCAGCAGCTCCGGGACAGGGGGCTCCGAGCAGTACTTC. Encoded protein: CASSSGTGGSEQYF.

The gene calls are TRBV7-2 and TRBJ1-1; unclear D gene. V lost 3 bases, J lost 7 bases, and 9 bases lay in between. The CDR3 totals 12 residues. Germline V gives CDR1 SGHTA, CDR2 FQGNSA. DNA of the CDR3: TGTGCCAGCAGCTTGAGGTTCGGTGAAGCTTTCTTT. Residues: CASSLRFGEAFF. The variable domain in full, completed from reference TRBV7-2 and TRBJ1-1, reads GAGVSQSPSNKVTEKGKDVELRCDPISGHTALYWYRQSLGQGLEFLIYFQGNSAPDKSGLPSDRFSAERTGGSVSTLTIQRTQQEDSAVYLCASSLRFGEAFFGQGTRLTVV.

V gene TRBV30 combines with J gene TRBJ1-2, with TRBD1 matching 7 bases. CDR3 length: 14 residues. CDR1 is GTSNPN and CDR2 is SVGIG in the germline V gene (reference sequence). Losses at the gene ends were 1 base for V and 5 bases for J; bases not matched to a gene: 7. Written as DNA, the CDR3 is TGTGCCTGGAGTGGATCCGGGACAGCATATGGCTACACCTTC. This gives the protein CAWSGSGTAYGYTF.

The J gene is TRBJ1-1, the V gene TRBV9, with TRBD1 matching 8 bases. The J segment lost 5 bases and the V segment lost 6 bases, leaving 12 bases of the junction unmatched. The germline V gene encodes CDR1 SGDLS and CDR2 YYNGEE. The CDR3 contains 15 residues. CDR3 in DNA: TGTGCCAGCACGCGCCGGGGCAGGGGGCCAACTGAAGCTTTCTTT. Its protein product is CASTRRGRGPTEAFF.

This clone was observed once. The J gene is TRBJ1-1, the V gene TRBV4-2, with TRBD1 as a possible D gene (5 bases). CDR1 LGHNA and CDR2 YNFKEQ come from the germline V gene. The CDR3 runs to 11 residues. Trimming shortened V by 4 bases and J by 11 bases, and 11 bases separated the two germline ends. The CDR3 DNA reads as TGTGCCAGCAGCCCCGGGACTAGGGCTTTCTTT. Its translation: CASSPGTRAFF.

The V and J genes are TRBV5-1 and TRBJ1-2, with TRBD1 matching 8 bases. Looked up from germline, CDR1 is SGHRS and CDR2 is YFSETQ. This CDR3 has 14 residues. J lost 8 bases, V lost 3 bases, and 9 bases had no gene match. Written as DNA, the CDR3 is TGCGCCAGCAGCTCCCAGGACAGGGCGTTAGGCTACACCTTC. Translating gives CASSSQDRALGYTF.

V gene TRBV4-1 combines with J gene TRBJ1-2; D remains unclear. Deletions cut 1 base from V and 1 base from J, with 13 bases between. The CDR3 covers 16 residues. Looked up from germline, CDR1 is MGHRA and CDR2 is YSYEKL. CDR3 region: CASSQGNPGINYGYTF. CDR3 DNA sequence: TGCGCCAGCAGCCAAGGAAATCCCGGGATTAACTATGGCTACACCTTC.

This CDR3 reads CASSPGQGAVETQYF. CDR3 DNA sequence: TGTGCCAGCAGCCCAGGACAGGGGGCGGTGGAGACCCAGTACTTC. V usage is TRBV9 and J usage is TRBJ2-5; 11 nucleotides agree with TRBD1. Germline V lookup: CDR1 SGDLS, CDR2 YYNGEE. The CDR3 has 15 amino acids. Unmatched junction bases numbered 7, after V lost 4 bases and J lost 5 bases.

The V call is TRBV2, the J call TRBJ2-3, with TRBD2 matching over 7 bases. CDR3 length equals 15 residues. Looked up from germline, CDR1 is SNHLY and CDR2 is FYNNEI. Trimming cost V 9 bases and J 1 base; bases outside gene matches: 10. The CDR3 nucleotides are TGTGCCAGTTCCGTCGGGAGCGGGGGCACAGATACGCAGTATTTT. It encodes CASSVGSGGTDTQYF.

The chain is built from TRBV19 and TRBJ1-1; TRBD1 matches at 7 bases. The V segment lost 6 bases and the J segment 5 bases; nucleotides outside the gene matches: 12. The germline V gene has CDR1 LNHDA and CDR2 SQIVND (reference sequence). This CDR3 contains 15 residues. The CDR3 nucleotides read TGTGCCAGTAGATCTTACAGGACAGGACTAACTGAAGCTTTCTTT. It codes for CASRSYRTGLTEAFF.

The chain links TRBV5-6 to TRBJ1-1; 9 nucleotides line up with TRBD1. After removal of 4 bases from V and 6 bases from J, the junction contained 7 bases not matched to a gene. This CDR3 is built from 14 residues. Germline V lookup: CDR1 SGHDT, CDR2 YYEEEE. DNA for the CDR3: TGTGCCAGCAGCAACCGGGACAGGGTCCCTGAAGCTTTCTTT. This encodes CASSNRDRVPEAFF.

The V gene is TRBV9, the J gene TRBJ1-6; a possible D gene is TRBD1 (6 bases). The CDR3 covers 19 residues. Germline assignment: CDR1 SGDLS and CDR2 YYNGEE. V lost 3 bases and J lost 8, with 27 bases in between. In nucleotides, the CDR3 is TGTGCCAGCAGCGAGAGCCCCCGAGGAGGGGGAGGGAGTTATTCACCCCTCCACTTT. Its protein product is CASSESPRGGGGSYSPLHF.

The chain joins TRBV6-5 to TRBJ1-1; D is perhaps TRBD1 (6 bases). CDR3 length equals 15 residues. V lost 5 bases, J lost 2 bases, and 15 bases lay in between. The germline V gene has CDR1 MNHEY and CDR2 SVGAGI. CDR3 amino acids: CASSPRGRGNTEAFF. CDR3 sequence (DNA): TGTGCCAGCAGTCCGCGGGGGCGGGGAAACACTGAAGCTTTCTTT.

Remarks on this clone: Other DNA sequences from this sample encode an identical CDR3 as well. The chain links TRBV24-1 to TRBJ2-5; 9 positions match TRBD1. The junction had 5 bases not matched to a gene; V was cut back by 2 bases and J by 5 bases. This CDR3 region has 15 residues. Germline CDR1 reads KGHDR; CDR2 reads SFDVKD. Here the CDR3 reads CATSDSGQGRETQYF. The CDR3 bases are TGTGCCACCAGTGATTCGGGACAGGGCCGGGAGACCCAGTACTTC.

This sequence joins TRBV30 and TRBJ1-4; D gene ambiguous. Trimming pared 3 bases from V and 7 bases from J, leaving 9 bases between. This CDR3 is built from 12 residues. CDR1 is GTSNPN and CDR2 is SVGIG in the germline V gene (reference sequence). CDR3 sequence reads: CAWRKKSEKLFF. DNA of the CDR3: TGTGCCTGGAGAAAGAAGAGTGAAAAACTGTTTTTT.

The chain joins TRBV15 to TRBJ1-4; 8 bases line up with TRBD1. The J segment lost 7 bases and the V segment lost 0 bases, leaving 13 bases of the junction unmatched. Germline V gene sequence: CDR1 LNHNV, CDR2 YYDKDF (reference sequence). The CDR3 length is 18 residues. The CDR3 here is CATSRDRDRTFRGEKLFF. The CDR3, as DNA: TGTGCCACCAGCAGAGATCGGGACAGGACGTTTCGTGGTGAAAAACTGTTTTTT. The variable domain in full, with the rest retrieved from reference TRBV15 and TRBJ1-4, is DAMVIQNPRYQVTQFGKPVTLSCSQTLNHNVMYWYQQKSSQAPKLLFHYYDKDFNNEADTPDNFQSRRPNTSFCFLDIRSPGLGDTAMYLCATSRDRDRTFRGEKLFFGSGTQLSVL.

This clone appeared a single time. CDR3 sequence (DNA): TGTGCCAGTAGTCTCACCAGGGGGGAACGAGGAGCTTTCTTT. Amino acid sequence: CASSLTRGERGAFF. The chain carries TRBV19 and TRBJ1-1; 7 nucleotides line up with TRBD1. This CDR3 is 14 amino acids long. The germline V gene encodes CDR1 LNHDA and CDR2 SQIVND (reference sequence). J was trimmed by 10 bases and V by 5 bases; bases with no gene match: 13.

This clone was counted once. V is TRBV25-1 and J is TRBJ1-5, with 8 nucleotides matching TRBD1. Per the germline V gene, CDR1 is MGHDK and CDR2 is SYGVNS. The CDR3 spans 15 residues. The V and J ends lost 6 bases and 0 bases, in that order; junction bases with no gene match: 4. CDR3 DNA sequence: TGTGCCAGCAGAGCTACAGGGGGTAGCAATCAGCCCCAGCATTTT. This codes for CASRATGGSNQPQHF.

The V and J genes are TRBV10-3 and TRBJ2-2, with 9 bases identical to TRBD1. In germline, CDR1 is ENHRY, CDR2 SYGVKD. V lost 4 bases, J lost 0 bases, and 3 bases stayed unmatched. The CDR3 length is 16 residues. The CDR3 bases are TGTGCCATCAGTGCCACAGGGGGCGCGAACACCGGGGAGCTGTTTTTT. It encodes CAISATGGANTGELFF.

This clone came up a few times. This chain joins TRBV9 and TRBJ1-5; tentative D call: TRBD1 (5 bases). The germline V and J ends were trimmed by 4 bases and 1 base, with 9 bases remaining between them. Germline V gene sequence: CDR1 SGDLS, CDR2 YYNGEE. The CDR3 contains 14 residues. This CDR3 is CASSQQASNQPQHF. The CDR3, as DNA: TGTGCCAGCAGCCAACAGGCGAGCAATCAGCCCCAGCATTTT.

In nucleotides, the CDR3 is TGTGCCAGCAGCGACGGGACAGGGTCCTTCACAGATACGCAGTATTTT. Translated, it gives CASSDGTGSFTDTQYF. The rearrangement links TRBV11-2 to TRBJ2-3; 9 positions agree with TRBD1. V was pared by 5 bases and J by 2 bases, with 8 bases of the junction left unmatched. Germline loops: CDR1 SGHAT, CDR2 FQNNGV. The CDR3 is 16 residues long.

The CDR3 bases are TGTGCCAGTAGCCCTGGTCGCGCAGGGGGCACAAGCGAAAAACTGTTTTTT. This sequence encodes CASSPGRAGGTSEKLFF. The chain employs TRBV19 and TRBJ1-4, with 8 bases identical to TRBD1. The V segment lost 6 bases and the J segment 8 bases; nucleotides outside the gene matches: 17. CDR1 and CDR2 from the germline V gene are LNHDA and SQIVND (reference sequence). This CDR3 comprises 17 residues.